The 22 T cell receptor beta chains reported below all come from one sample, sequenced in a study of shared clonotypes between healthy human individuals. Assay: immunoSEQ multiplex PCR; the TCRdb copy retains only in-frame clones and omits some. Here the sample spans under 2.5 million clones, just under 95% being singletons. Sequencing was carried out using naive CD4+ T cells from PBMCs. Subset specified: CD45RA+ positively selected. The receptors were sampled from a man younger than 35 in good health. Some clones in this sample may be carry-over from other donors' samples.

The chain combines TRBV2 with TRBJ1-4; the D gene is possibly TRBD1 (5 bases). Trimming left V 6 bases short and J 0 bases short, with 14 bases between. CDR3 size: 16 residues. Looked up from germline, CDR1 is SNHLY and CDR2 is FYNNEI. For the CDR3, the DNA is TGTGCCAGCAGACGCACCGGGACGCCAACTAATGAAAAACTGTTTTTT. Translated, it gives CASRRTGTPTNEKLFF.

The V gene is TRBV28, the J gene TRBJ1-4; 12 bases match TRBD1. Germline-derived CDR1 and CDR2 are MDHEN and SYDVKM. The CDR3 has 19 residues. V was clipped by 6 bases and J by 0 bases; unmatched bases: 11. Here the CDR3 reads CASRTSGTGGAATNEKLFF. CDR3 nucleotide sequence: TGTGCCAGCAGAACATCCGGGACAGGGGGCGCGGCAACTAATGAAAAACTGTTTTTT.

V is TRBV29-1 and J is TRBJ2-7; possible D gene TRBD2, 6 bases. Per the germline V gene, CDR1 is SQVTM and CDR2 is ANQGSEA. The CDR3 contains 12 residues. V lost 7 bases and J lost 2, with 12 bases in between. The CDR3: CSGGRPAYEQYF. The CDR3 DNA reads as TGCAGCGGGGGGAGGCCTGCCTACGAGCAGTACTTC.

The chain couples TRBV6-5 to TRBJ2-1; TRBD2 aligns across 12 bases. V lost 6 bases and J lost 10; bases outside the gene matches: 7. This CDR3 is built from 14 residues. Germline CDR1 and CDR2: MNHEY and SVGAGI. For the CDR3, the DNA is TGTGCCAGCAGAGCGACTAGCGGGAGTCTCGAGCAGTTCTTC. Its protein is CASRATSGSLEQFF.

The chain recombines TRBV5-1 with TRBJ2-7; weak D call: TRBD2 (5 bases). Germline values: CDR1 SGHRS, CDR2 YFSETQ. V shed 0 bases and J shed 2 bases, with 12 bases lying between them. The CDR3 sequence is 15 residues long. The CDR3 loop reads CASSLEAVAPYEQYF. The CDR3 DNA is TGCGCCAGCAGCTTGGAAGCGGTAGCCCCCTACGAGCAGTACTTC.

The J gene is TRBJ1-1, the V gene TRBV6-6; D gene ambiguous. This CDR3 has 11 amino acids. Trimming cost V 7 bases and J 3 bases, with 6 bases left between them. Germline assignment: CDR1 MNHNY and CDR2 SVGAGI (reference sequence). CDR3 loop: CASMGDTEAFF. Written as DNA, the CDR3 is TGTGCCAGCATGGGAGACACTGAAGCTTTCTTT.

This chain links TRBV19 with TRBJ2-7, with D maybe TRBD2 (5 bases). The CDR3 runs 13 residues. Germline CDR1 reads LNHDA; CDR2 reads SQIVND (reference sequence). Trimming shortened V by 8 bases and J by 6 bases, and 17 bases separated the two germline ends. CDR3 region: CASSRGWFSEQYF. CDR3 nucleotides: TGTGCCAGTTCTCGGGGATGGTTCAGCGAGCAGTACTTC.

CDR3 sequence reads: CASSQETGGWEKLFF. The CDR3 DNA follows: TGCGCCAGCAGCCAGGAGACAGGGGGATGGGAAAAACTGTTTTTT. This rearrangement joins TRBV4-3 to TRBJ1-4, with 9 bases identical to TRBD1. CDR1 and CDR2 from the germline V gene are LGHNA and YSLEER. CDR3 size: 15 residues. V gave up 3 bases and J gave up 8 bases; unmatched junction bases: 7.

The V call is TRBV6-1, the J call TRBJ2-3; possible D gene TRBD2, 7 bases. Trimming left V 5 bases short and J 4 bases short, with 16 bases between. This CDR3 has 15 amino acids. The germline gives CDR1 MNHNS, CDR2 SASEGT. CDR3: CASSRGGRVADTQYF. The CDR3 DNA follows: TGTGCCAGCAGTAGGGGGGGCCGGGTGGCAGATACGCAGTATTTT.

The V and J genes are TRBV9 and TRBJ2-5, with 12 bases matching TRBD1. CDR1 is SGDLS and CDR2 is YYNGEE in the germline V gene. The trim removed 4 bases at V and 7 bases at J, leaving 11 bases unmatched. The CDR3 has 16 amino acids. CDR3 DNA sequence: TGTGCCAGCAGCCCACGTGGGACAGGGGGCGGAGGGACCCAGTACTTC. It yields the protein CASSPRGTGGGGTQYF.

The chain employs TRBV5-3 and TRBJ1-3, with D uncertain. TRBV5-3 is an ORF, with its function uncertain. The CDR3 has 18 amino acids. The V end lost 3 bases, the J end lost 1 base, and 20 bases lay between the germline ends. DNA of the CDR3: TGTGCCAGAAGCTATAAAGGTGGCGGCGCGGGGTCTGGAAACACCATATATTTT. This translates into CARSYKGGGAGSGNTIYF.

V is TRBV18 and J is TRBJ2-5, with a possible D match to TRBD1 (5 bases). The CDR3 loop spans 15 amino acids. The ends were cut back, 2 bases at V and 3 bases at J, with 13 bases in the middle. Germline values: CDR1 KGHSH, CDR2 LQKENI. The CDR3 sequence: CASSPFSGLEETQYF. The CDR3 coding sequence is TGTGCCAGCTCACCATTCTCAGGGCTAGAAGAGACCCAGTACTTC.

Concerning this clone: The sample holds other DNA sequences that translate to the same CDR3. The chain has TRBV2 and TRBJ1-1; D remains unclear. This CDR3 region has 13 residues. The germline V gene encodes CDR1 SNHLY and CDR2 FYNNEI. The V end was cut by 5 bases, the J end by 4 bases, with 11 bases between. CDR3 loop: CASSKEGGTEAFF. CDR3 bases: TGTGCCAGCAGTAAAGAGGGTGGCACTGAAGCTTTCTTT.

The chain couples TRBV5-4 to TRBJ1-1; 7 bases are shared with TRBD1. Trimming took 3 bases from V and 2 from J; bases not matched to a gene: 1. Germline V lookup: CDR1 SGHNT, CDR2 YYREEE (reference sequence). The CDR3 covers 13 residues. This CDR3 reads CASSWDSNTEAFF. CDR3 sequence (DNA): TGTGCCAGCAGCTGGGACAGTAACACTGAAGCTTTCTTT. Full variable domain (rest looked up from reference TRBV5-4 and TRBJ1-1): ETGVTQSPTHLIKTRGQQVTLRCSSQSGHNTVSWYQQALGQGPQFIFQYYREEENGRGNFPPRFSGLQFPNYSSELNVNALELDDSALYLCASSWDSNTEAFFGQGTRLTVV.

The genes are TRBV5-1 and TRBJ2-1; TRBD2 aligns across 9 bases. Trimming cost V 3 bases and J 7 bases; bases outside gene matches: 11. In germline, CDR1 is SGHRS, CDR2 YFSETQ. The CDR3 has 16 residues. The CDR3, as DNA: TGCGCCAGCAGCTACCTAGTAGCGGGAGCAACGAATGAGCAGTTCTTC. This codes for CASSYLVAGATNEQFF.

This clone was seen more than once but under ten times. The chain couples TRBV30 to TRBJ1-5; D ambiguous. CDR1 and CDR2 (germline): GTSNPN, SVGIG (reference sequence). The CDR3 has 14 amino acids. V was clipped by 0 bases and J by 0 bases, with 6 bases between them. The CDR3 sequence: CAWSVVHSNQPQHF. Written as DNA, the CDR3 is TGTGCCTGGAGTGTAGTCCATAGCAATCAGCCCCAGCATTTT.

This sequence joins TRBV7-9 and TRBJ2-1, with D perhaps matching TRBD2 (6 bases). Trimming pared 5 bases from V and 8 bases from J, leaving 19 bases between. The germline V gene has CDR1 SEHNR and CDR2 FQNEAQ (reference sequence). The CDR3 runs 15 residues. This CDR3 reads CASSPGIVTGDEQFF. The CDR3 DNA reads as TGTGCCAGCAGCCCGGGGATTGTGACGGGGGATGAGCAGTTCTTC. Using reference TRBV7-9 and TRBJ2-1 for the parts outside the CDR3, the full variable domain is DTGVSQNPRHKITKRGQNVTFRCDPISEHNRLYWYRQTLGQGPEFLTYFQNEAQLEKSRLLSDRFSAERPKGSFSTLEIQRTEQGDSAMYLCASSPGIVTGDEQFFGPGTRLTVL.

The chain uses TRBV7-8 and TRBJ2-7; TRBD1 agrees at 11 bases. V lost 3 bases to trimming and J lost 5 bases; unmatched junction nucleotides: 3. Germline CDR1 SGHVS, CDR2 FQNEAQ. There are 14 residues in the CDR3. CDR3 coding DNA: TGTGCCAGCAGCTTGGACAGGGGGCCTGACGAGCAGTACTTC. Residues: CASSLDRGPDEQYF. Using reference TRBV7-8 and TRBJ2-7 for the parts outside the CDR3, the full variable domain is GAGVSQSPRYKVAKRGQDVALRCDPISGHVSLFWYQQALGQGPEFLTYFQNEAQLDKSGLPSDRFFAERPEGSVSTLKIQRTQQEDSAVYLCASSLDRGPDEQYFGPGTRLTVT.

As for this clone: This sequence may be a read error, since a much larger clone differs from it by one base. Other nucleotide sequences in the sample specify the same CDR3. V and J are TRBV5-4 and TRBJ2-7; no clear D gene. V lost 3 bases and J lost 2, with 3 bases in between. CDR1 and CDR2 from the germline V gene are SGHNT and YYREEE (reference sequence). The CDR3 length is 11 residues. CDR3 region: CASSSAYEQYF. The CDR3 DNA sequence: TGTGCCAGCAGCTCAGCCTACGAGCAGTACTTC. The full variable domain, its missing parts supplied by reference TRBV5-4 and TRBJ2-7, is ETGVTQSPTHLIKTRGQQVTLRCSSQSGHNTVSWYQQALGQGPQFIFQYYREEENGRGNFPPRFSGLQFPNYSSELNVNALELDDSALYLCASSSAYEQYFGPGTRLTVT.

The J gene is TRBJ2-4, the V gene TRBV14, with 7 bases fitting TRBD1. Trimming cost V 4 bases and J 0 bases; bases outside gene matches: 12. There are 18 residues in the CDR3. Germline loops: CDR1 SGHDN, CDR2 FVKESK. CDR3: CASSPGTDWGLAKNIQYF. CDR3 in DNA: TGTGCCAGCAGCCCCGGGACAGATTGGGGTCTAGCCAAAAACATTCAGTACTTC.

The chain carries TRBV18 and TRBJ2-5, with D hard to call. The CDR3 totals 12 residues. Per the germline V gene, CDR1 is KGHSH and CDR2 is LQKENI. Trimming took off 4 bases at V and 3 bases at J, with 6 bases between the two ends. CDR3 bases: TGTGCCAGCTCACAGGTCAAAGAGACCCAGTACTTC. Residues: CASSQVKETQYF.

The CDR3 region has the DNA TGTGCCAGCAGCTTAGCGTCCCAGGTGTGGGGGGGCGACTACGAGCAGTACTTC. Amino acid sequence: CASSLASQVWGGDYEQYF. The chain employs TRBV7-2 and TRBJ2-7; tentative D call: TRBD2 (7 bases). The V gene's germline CDR1 is SGHTA and CDR2 FQGNSA. CDR3 size: 18 residues. V was shortened by 0 bases and J by 3 bases, with 21 bases between the two germline ends. The variable domain in full, with the rest retrieved from reference TRBV7-2 and TRBJ2-7, is GAGVSQSPSNKVTEKGKDVELRCDPISGHTALYWYRQSLGQGLEFLIYFQGNSAPDKSGLPSDRFSAERTGGSVSTLTIQRTQQEDSAVYLCASSLASQVWGGDYEQYFGPGTRLTVT.